A single sample is the source of the 12 T cell receptor beta chains below, sequenced in a study of T-cell reconstitution after alpha-beta-depleted transplantation in children. Molecular barcoding with unique molecular identifiers was used for the TCRbeta library. One entry per CDR3 protein results from TCRdb running MiXCR on the PCR reads. Among about 440,000 distinct CDR3 sequences, approximately 41% were seen once, and the ten largest hold roughly 27%. The sequenced sample was PBMCs, obtained before TCRalphabeta/CD19-depleted stem cell transplant. Every receptor here comes from a girl aged 2 to 10 with aplastic anemia, due to receive a stem cell transplant.

The sample holds a few counts of this clonotype. The chain couples TRBV12-3 or TRBV12-4 to TRBJ1-1; TRBD1 is a possible D gene (6 bases). Trimming pared 3 bases from V and 3 bases from J, leaving 8 bases between. The CDR3 contains 13 residues. The CDR3 loop reads CASSFDRYTEAFF. CDR3 nucleotides: TGTGCCAGCAGTTTCGACAGGTACACTGAAGCTTTCTTT.

This clonotype was observed a few times. The V and J genes are TRBV30 and TRBJ2-1; 10 nucleotides line up with TRBD2. J gave up 10 bases and V 3 bases, and 12 bases lay outside the gene matches. The CDR3 runs to 15 residues. Germline V gene lookup returns CDR1 GTSNPN and CDR2 SVGIG (reference sequence). CDR3 sequence reads: CAWRRDLAGVGEQFF. In DNA, the CDR3 is TGTGCCTGGAGAAGAGATCTAGCGGGAGTAGGAGAGCAGTTCTTC.

The V call is TRBV10-3, the J call TRBJ2-3; TRBD1 agrees at 8 bases. This CDR3 region has 14 residues. With V trimmed by 6 bases and J by 6 bases, 8 bases remained unmatched. Germline loops: CDR1 ENHRY, CDR2 SYGVKD. CDR3 sequence: CAIRAQGGADTQYF. The CDR3 bases are TGTGCCATCAGGGCACAGGGGGGAGCGGATACGCAGTATTTT.

The CDR3 bases are TGCAGTGCTAGAGAATTGGGGGTTCGAGAAGCTTTCTTT. It yields the protein CSARELGVREAFF. This chain connects TRBV20-1 to TRBJ1-1, with a tentative D call TRBD1 (5 bases). The CDR3 is 13 residues long. The V gene's germline CDR1 is DFQATT and CDR2 SNEGSKA (reference sequence). V was trimmed by 0 bases and J by 8 bases, leaving 13 bases between them.

Many counts were recorded for this clonotype. The J gene is TRBJ2-3, the V gene TRBV6-2 or TRBV6-3; 11 bases are shared with TRBD2. J was trimmed by 4 bases and V by 1 base; bases with no gene match: 10. Germline V gene data show CDR1 as MNHEY and CDR2 as SVGEGT. The CDR3 contains 18 residues. The CDR3: CASSYFNSGTSGPDTQYF. CDR3 DNA sequence: TGTGCCAGCAGTTACTTCAACTCCGGGACTAGCGGACCAGATACGCAGTATTTT.

Note on this clonotype: This sequence may be a read error, since a much larger clone differs from it by one base. J is TRBJ2-5 and V is TRBV20-1; TRBD1 aligns across 8 bases. Germline CDR1 and CDR2: DFQATT and SNEGSKA (reference sequence). Trimming took 5 bases from V and 4 from J; bases not matched to a gene: 3. The CDR3 covers 12 residues. The CDR3 here is CSAPGQVETQYF. The CDR3 DNA is TGCAGTGCTCCGGGACAGGTAGAGACCCAGTACTTC.

The sample holds many counts of this clonotype. The chain employs TRBV4-1 and TRBJ2-7; 7 bases align to TRBD1. Trimming cost V 3 bases and J 7 bases; bases outside gene matches: 9. Germline values: CDR1 MGHRA, CDR2 YSYEKL. The CDR3 contains 14 residues. CDR3 sequence reads: CASSHPTGMREQYF. In DNA form, the CDR3 reads TGCGCCAGCAGCCACCCGACAGGGATGAGGGAGCAGTACTTC.

The chain employs TRBV5-5 and TRBJ2-2; 8 positions agree with TRBD2. Losses at the gene ends were 2 bases for V and 4 bases for J; bases not matched to a gene: 4. The CDR3 covers 15 residues. Germline lookup yields CDR1 SGHKS and CDR2 YYEKEE (reference sequence). Here the CDR3 reads CASSFVAGPTGELFF. Here the CDR3 DNA reads TGTGCCAGCAGCTTTGTAGCGGGACCCACCGGGGAGCTGTTTTTT.

This clonotype has a count of ten or more. The CDR3 loop reads CASSLSRDMFEAFF. The CDR3 nucleotides are TGTGCCAGCAGCCTGTCCCGGGACATGTTCGAAGCTTTCTTT. The rearrangement uses TRBV12-3 or TRBV12-4 and TRBJ1-1, with D possibly TRBD1 on 6 matching bases. Trimming left V 6 bases short and J 8 bases short, with 19 bases between. This CDR3 contains 14 residues.

J is TRBJ2-3 and V is TRBV29-1; D is tentatively TRBD1 or TRBD2 (5 bases each). The CDR3 has 14 residues. Between the trimmed V and J ends, which lost 8 bases and 0 bases, there was a span of 15 bases. Germline CDR1 is SQVTM and CDR2 is ANQGSEA. For the CDR3, the DNA is TGCAGCACCGGGGCAGGTTCTAGCACAGATACGCAGTATTTT. It translates to CSTGAGSSTDTQYF.

This clonotype has more than one count but fewer than ten. This rearrangement joins TRBV19 to TRBJ2-4, with D possibly TRBD1 on 6 matching bases. Germline CDR1 reads LNHDA; CDR2 reads SQIVND (reference sequence). The germline V and J ends were trimmed by 2 bases and 7 bases, with 21 bases remaining between them. The CDR3 loop spans 17 amino acids. CDR3 bases: TGTGCCAGTAGTATAAGGGGCCCGGGCAGGGGAATGAACATTCAGTACTTC. This gives the protein CASSIRGPGRGMNIQYF.

The CDR3 sequence is CASSLDNSSTDTQYF. CDR3 sequence (DNA): TGTGCCAGCAGCCTCGACAATTCTAGCACAGATACGCAGTATTTT. The rearrangement joins TRBV28 to TRBJ2-3, with no clear D. The CDR3 is made up of 15 amino acids. CDR1 and CDR2 from the germline V gene are MDHEN and SYDVKM. V was shortened by 6 bases and J by 0 bases, with 13 bases between the two germline ends.